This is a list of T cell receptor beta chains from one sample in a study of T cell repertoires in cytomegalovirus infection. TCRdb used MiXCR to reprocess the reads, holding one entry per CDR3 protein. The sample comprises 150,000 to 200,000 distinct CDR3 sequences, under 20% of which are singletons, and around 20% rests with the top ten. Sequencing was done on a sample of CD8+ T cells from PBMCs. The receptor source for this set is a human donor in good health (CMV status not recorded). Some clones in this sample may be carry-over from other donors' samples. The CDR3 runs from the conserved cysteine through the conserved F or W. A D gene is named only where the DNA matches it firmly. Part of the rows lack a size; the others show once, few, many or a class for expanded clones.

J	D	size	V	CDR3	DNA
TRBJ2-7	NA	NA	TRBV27	CASSPLGINSYEQYF	TGTGCCAGCAGTCCGCTAGGGATAAACTCCTACGAGCAGTACTTC
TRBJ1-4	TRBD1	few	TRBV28	CASSQFTGGAYEKLFF	TGTGCCAGCAGTCAATTCACAGGGGGCGCGTATGAAAAACTGTTTTTT
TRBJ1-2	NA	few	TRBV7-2	CASRRQSNYGYTF	TGTGCCAGCCGGAGACAGTCTAACTATGGCTACACCTTC
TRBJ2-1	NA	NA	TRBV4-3	CASSQGRQGRRDNEQFF	TGCGCCAGCAGCCAGGGCCGACAGGGAAGGAGGGACAATGAGCAGTTCTTC
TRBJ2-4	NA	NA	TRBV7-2	CASSSSVLAKNSQYF	TGTGCCAGCAGCTCCTCGGTTCTAGCCAAAAACAGTCAGTACTTC
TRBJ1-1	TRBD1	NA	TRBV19	CASTLTGGGPEAFF	TGTGCCAGTACCCTGACAGGGGGAGGTCCTGAAGCTTTCTTT
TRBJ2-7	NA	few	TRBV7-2	CASSLGGYREQYF	TGTGCCAGCAGCCTAGGGGGGTACCGCGAGCAGTACTTC
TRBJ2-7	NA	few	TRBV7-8	CASSPLFYEQYF	TGTGCCAGCAGCCCCCTCTTCTACGAGCAGTACTTC
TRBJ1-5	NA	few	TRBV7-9	CASSLVFPGASNQPQHF	TGTGCCAGCAGCTTAGTCTTCCCAGGTGCTAGCAATCAGCCCCAGCATTTT
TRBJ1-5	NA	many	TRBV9	CASSVGGGLGQPQHF	TGTGCCAGCAGCGTAGGAGGGGGTCTAGGACAGCCCCAGCATTTT
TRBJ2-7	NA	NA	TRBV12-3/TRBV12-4	CASSWDPYEQYF	TGTGCCAGCAGTTGGGACCCATACGAGCAGTACTTC
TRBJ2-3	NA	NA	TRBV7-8	CASSLAGTASTDTQYF	TGTGCCAGCAGCTTAGCTGGGACGGCCAGCACAGATACGCAGTATTTT
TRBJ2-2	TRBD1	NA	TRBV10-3	CAMGTGVNTGELFF	TGTGCCATGGGGACAGGAGTGAACACCGGGGAGCTGTTTTTT
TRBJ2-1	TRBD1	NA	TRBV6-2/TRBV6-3	CARSEGTGVQHEQFF	TGTGCCCGCAGTGAAGGTACAGGGGTTCAGCATGAGCAGTTCTTC